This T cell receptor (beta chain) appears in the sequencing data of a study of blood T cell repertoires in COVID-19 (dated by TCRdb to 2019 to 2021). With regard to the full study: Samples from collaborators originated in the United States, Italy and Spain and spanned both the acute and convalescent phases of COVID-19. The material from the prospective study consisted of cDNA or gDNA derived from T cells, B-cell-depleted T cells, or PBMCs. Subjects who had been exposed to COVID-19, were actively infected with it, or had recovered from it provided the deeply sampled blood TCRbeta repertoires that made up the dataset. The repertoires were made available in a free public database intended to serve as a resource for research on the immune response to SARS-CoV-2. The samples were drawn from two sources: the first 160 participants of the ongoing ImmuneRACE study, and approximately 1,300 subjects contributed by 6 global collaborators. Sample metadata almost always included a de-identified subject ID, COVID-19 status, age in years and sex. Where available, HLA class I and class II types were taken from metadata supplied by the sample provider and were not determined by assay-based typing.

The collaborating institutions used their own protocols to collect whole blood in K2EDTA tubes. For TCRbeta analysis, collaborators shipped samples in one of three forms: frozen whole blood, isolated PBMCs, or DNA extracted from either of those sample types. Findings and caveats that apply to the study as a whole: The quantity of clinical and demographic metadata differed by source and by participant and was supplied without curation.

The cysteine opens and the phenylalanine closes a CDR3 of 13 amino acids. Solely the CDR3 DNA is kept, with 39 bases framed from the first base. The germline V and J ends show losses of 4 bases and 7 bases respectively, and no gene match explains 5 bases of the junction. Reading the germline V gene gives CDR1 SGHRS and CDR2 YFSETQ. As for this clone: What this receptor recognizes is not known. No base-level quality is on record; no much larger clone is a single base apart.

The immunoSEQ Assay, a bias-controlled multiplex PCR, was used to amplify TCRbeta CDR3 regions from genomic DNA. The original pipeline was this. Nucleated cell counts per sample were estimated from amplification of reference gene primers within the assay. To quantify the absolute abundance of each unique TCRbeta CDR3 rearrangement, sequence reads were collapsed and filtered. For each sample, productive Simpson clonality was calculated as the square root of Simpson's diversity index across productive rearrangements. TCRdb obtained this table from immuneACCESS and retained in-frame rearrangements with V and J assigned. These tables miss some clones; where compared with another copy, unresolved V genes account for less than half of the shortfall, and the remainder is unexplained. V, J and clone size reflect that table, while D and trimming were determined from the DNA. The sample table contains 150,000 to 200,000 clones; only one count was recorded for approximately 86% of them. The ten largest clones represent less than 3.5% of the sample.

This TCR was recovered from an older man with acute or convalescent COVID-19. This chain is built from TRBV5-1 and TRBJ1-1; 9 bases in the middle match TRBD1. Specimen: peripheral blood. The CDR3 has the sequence CASSPDRGREAFF. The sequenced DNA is TGCGCCAGCAGCCCGGACAGGGGTCGTGAAGCTTTCTTT. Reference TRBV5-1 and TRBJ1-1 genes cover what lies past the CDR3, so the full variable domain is KAGVTQTPRYLIKTRGQQVTLSCSPISGHRSVSWYQQTPGQGLQFLFEYFSETQRNKGNFPGRFSGRQFSNSRSEMNVSTLELGDSALYLCASSPDRGREAFFGQGTRLTVV.